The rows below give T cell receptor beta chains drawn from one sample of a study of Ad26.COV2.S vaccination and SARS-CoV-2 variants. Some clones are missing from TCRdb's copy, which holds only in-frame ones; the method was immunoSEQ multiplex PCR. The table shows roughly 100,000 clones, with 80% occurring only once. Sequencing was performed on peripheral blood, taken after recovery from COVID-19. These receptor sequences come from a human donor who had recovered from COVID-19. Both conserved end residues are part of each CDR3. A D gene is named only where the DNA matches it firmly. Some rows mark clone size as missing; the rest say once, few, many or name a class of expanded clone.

CASSLRGDYQETQYF	TGTGCCAGCAGCCTTCGAGGGGACTACCAAGAGACCCAGTACTTC	TRBV16	TRBJ2-5	-	-
CSASLGNRQETQYF	TGCAGTGCTAGTCTGGGGAATCGCCAAGAGACCCAGTACTTC	TRBV20-1	TRBJ2-5	-	-
CSALSTDTQYF	TGCAGTGCTTTATCGACAGATACGCAGTATTTT	TRBV20-1	TRBJ2-3	-	-
CASSAHSGGALSGELFF	TGTGCCAGCAGCGCCCATAGCGGGGGGGCACTTTCGGGGGAGCTGTTTTTT	TRBV3-1/TRBV3-2	TRBJ2-2	-	TRBD2
CASRPDGIYGYTF	TGTGCCAGCAGACCCGACGGAATCTATGGCTACACCTTC	TRBV2	TRBJ1-2	-	-
CASSLFLVDPGNTIYF	TGTGCCAGCAGCCTCTTCTTGGTGGATCCGGGAAACACCATATATTTT	TRBV3-1/TRBV3-2	TRBJ1-3	-	-
CASSLGRSSGNTIYF	TGTGCCAGCAGCTTGGGACGGAGCTCTGGAAACACCATATATTTT	TRBV5-4	TRBJ1-3	-	-
CASSPGAGPVGGGDTGELFF	TGTGCCAGCAGTCCCGGTGCCGGACCAGTCGGAGGGGGAGACACCGGGGAGCTGTTTTTT	TRBV11-3	TRBJ2-2	-	-
CASSQQGEKLFF	TGTGCCAGCAGTCAACAGGGTGAAAAACTGTTTTTT	TRBV6-2/TRBV6-3	TRBJ1-4	-	-
CASSQVGDSGSPLHF	TGTGCCAGCAGCCAAGTTGGGGACAGCGGTTCACCCCTCCACTTT	TRBV3-1/TRBV3-2	TRBJ1-6	-	TRBD1
CASSLVGQSLGNEKLFF	TGCGCCAGCAGCTTGGTCGGCCAGTCTTTGGGTAATGAAAAACTGTTTTTT	TRBV5-1	TRBJ1-4	once	-
CASSLGRAETQYF	TGTGCCAGCAGCTTAGGGAGAGCGGAGACCCAGTACTTC	TRBV7-2	TRBJ2-5	-	-
CASSPSARDRVIYGYTF	TGTGCCAGCAGCCCCTCCGCCAGGGACAGGGTTATCTATGGCTACACCTTC	TRBV7-9	TRBJ1-2	-	TRBD1
CASSLEGGSQPQHF	TGCGCCAGCAGCTTGGAAGGGGGCAGTCAGCCCCAGCATTTT	TRBV5-1	TRBJ1-5	few	TRBD1
CASSYGTGKGDEQFF	TGTGCCAGCAGTTACGGGACAGGGAAAGGCGATGAGCAGTTCTTC	TRBV6-6	TRBJ2-1	-	TRBD1
CASSLDRATSEQYF	TGTGCCAGCAGCCTGGACAGGGCTACTTCCGAGCAGTACTTC	TRBV7-7	TRBJ2-7	-	TRBD1
CASISGTGSEAFF	TGTGCCAGCATTTCTGGTACAGGGTCTGAAGCTTTCTTT	TRBV12-3/TRBV12-4	TRBJ1-1	-	-
CASSLDSINEKLFF	TGTGCCAGCAGCCTGGACAGCATAAATGAAAAACTGTTTTTT	TRBV7-9	TRBJ1-4	-	-
CASSLNPTVRRSDTQYF	TGTGCCAGCAGTTTAAACCCCACGGTCAGGAGATCAGATACGCAGTATTTT	TRBV27	TRBJ2-3	-	-
CASSIDLGGEAFF	TGTGCCAGTAGTATAGATCTCGGCGGTGAAGCTTTCTTT	TRBV19	TRBJ1-1	-	-
CASSENVGDTQYF	TGTGCCAGCAGTGAAAATGTCGGTGATACGCAGTATTTT	TRBV2	TRBJ2-3	-	-
CASSSRPGGAEKLFF	TGTGCCAGCAGCTCCCGGCCAGGAGGAGCGGAAAAACTGTTTTTT	TRBV9	TRBJ1-4	-	-
CASSLVSGEGTDTQYF	TGTGCCAGCAGCTTAGTCTCGGGGGAGGGCACAGATACGCAGTATTTT	TRBV7-9	TRBJ2-3	-	-
CASSGTDYEQYF	TGTGCCAGCAGCGGGACAGACTACGAGCAGTACTTC	TRBV28	TRBJ2-7	-	TRBD1
CASSRGQTNTGELFF	TGTGCCAGCAGCCGGGGACAAACGAACACCGGGGAGCTGTTTTTT	TRBV7-2	TRBJ2-2	-	-
CAIRETGTSGAGDTQYF	TGTGCCATCAGAGAAACCGGGACTAGCGGGGCTGGAGATACGCAGTATTTT	TRBV10-3	TRBJ2-3	-	TRBD2
CASSYREAATNEKLFF	TGTGCCAGCAGTTACAGGGAAGCTGCAACTAATGAAAAACTGTTTTTT	TRBV6-2/TRBV6-3	TRBJ1-4	-	-
CASGSGQTNTEAFF	TGCGCCAGCGGGTCCGGACAGACGAACACTGAAGCTTTCTTT	TRBV5-1	TRBJ1-1	-	-
CASSQVLGLATDTQYF	TGTGCCAGCAGCCAAGTCTTGGGACTAGCGACAGATACGCAGTATTTT	TRBV4-2	TRBJ2-3	-	TRBD2
CAWSPRRNSYNEQFF	TGTGCCTGGAGTCCCCGAAGAAACTCCTACAATGAGCAGTTCTTC	TRBV30	TRBJ2-1	-	-
CAAGTYTGELFF	TGTGCCGCTGGGACATACACCGGGGAGCTGTTTTTT	TRBV7-2	TRBJ2-2	-	-